Below, 20 T cell receptor beta chains from the same sample are listed, as sequenced in a study of blood T cell repertoires in COVID-19. The table came from immunoSEQ multiplex PCR; TCRdb's copy has only in-frame clones and leaves some out. Of a few hundred thousand clones listed, about four fifths are singletons. The sample taken for sequencing was peripheral blood. These receptors originate from a man at least 80 years old with acute or convalescent COVID-19.

The chain joins TRBV7-9 to TRBJ1-5; TRBD1 agrees at 9 bases. CDR3 size: 19 residues. Unmatched junction bases numbered 9, after V lost 0 bases and J lost 0 bases. Germline V lookup: CDR1 SEHNR, CDR2 FQNEAQ (reference sequence). For the CDR3, the DNA is TGTGCCAGCAGCTTAGCCCTAACCGGGACAGGGTTTAGCAATCAGCCCCAGCATTTT. This sequence encodes CASSLALTGTGFSNQPQHF.

This clone was seen a few times. V gene TRBV5-1 combines with J gene TRBJ1-2, with 11 bases aligning to TRBD1. The CDR3 runs to 16 residues. Germline values: CDR1 SGHRS, CDR2 YFSETQ. The J segment lost 0 bases and the V segment lost 3 bases, leaving 4 bases of the junction unmatched. CDR3 amino acids: CASSSGTGGANYGYTF. CDR3 DNA sequence: TGCGCCAGCAGCTCCGGGACAGGGGGAGCTAACTATGGCTACACCTTC.

In this sample, this clone turned up a few times. This chain connects TRBV19 to TRBJ2-1; 9 bases fit TRBD1. CDR3 length: 14 residues. V was pared by 2 bases and J by 6 bases, with 2 bases of the junction left unmatched. Germline V gene sequence: CDR1 LNHDA, CDR2 SQIVND (reference sequence). The CDR3 coding sequence is TGTGCCAGTAGTATACGACAGGGGGGCAATGAGCAGTTCTTC. Residues: CASSIRQGGNEQFF.

This clone appeared a few times. The chain links TRBV28 to TRBJ1-5; no clear D gene. Germline V gene sequence: CDR1 MDHEN, CDR2 SYDVKM. Trimming removed 4 bases at V and 2 bases at J, with 21 bases between. This CDR3 comprises 18 residues. CDR3 loop: CASSSFNSRVPGNQPQHF. Written as DNA, the CDR3 is TGTGCCAGCAGTTCTTTTAACTCACGGGTACCGGGCAATCAGCCCCAGCATTTT.

The chain uses TRBV5-1 and TRBJ2-1, with a tentative D call TRBD1 (6 bases). In germline, CDR1 is SGHRS, CDR2 YFSETQ. The CDR3 totals 16 residues. Trimming cost V 1 base and J 8 bases, with 19 bases left between them. CDR3 in DNA: TGCGCCAGCAGCTTGATAGGCAGGGGAACTTCAGATGAGCAGTTCTTC. Protein: CASSLIGRGTSDEQFF.

The chain carries TRBV6-5 and TRBJ1-4; 8 bases align to TRBD1. Germline V gene data show CDR1 as MNHEY and CDR2 as SVGAGI. Trimming cost V 6 bases and J 8 bases; bases outside gene matches: 5. CDR3 length: 13 amino acids. The DNA of the CDR3 is TGTGCCAGCAGCAGGGGGCGTGAAGAAAAACTGTTTTTT. Its protein product is CASSRGREEKLFF.

For this clone: Germline and junction disagree at one end, which may indicate a read error. The rearrangement joins TRBV2 to TRBJ2-1; maybe TRBD1 (6 bases). Germline CDR1 reads SNHLY; CDR2 reads FYNNEI. The CDR3 totals 15 residues. This chain's CDR3 is CASTKMTGSHNEQFF. The CDR3, as DNA: TGTGCCAGCACCAAAATGACAGGCTCCCACAATGAGCAGTTCTTC.

The chain couples TRBV19 to TRBJ1-1; 12 nucleotides match TRBD1. The ends lost 6 bases at V and 10 bases at J; junction bases unmatched: 9. This CDR3 comprises 14 residues. CDR1 and CDR2 (germline): LNHDA, SQIVND (reference sequence). CDR3 loop: CASSVRDRGLRAFF. For the CDR3, the DNA is TGTGCCAGTAGCGTCCGGGACAGGGGGCTAAGAGCTTTCTTT.

This clone was detected a few times. J is TRBJ2-7 and V is TRBV30, with D possibly matching TRBD1 (6 bases). Between the trimmed V and J ends, which lost 2 bases and 8 bases, there was a span of 13 bases. CDR3 length: 12 amino acids. Germline V gene sequence: CDR1 GTSNPN, CDR2 SVGIG (reference sequence). CDR3 in DNA: TGTGCCTGGAGTCGTGAACAGGGAAAGCAGTACTTC. Amino acids: CAWSREQGKQYF.

The chain is built from TRBV4-2 and TRBJ2-5; 9 nucleotides align to TRBD1. The CDR3 has 16 residues. Germline loops: CDR1 LGHNA, CDR2 YNFKEQ. J gave up 5 bases and V 1 base, and 8 bases lay outside the gene matches. The CDR3 region is CASSQGLTGGKETQYF. The CDR3 nucleotides are TGTGCCAGCAGCCAAGGCCTCACAGGGGGCAAGGAGACCCAGTACTTC.

The V and J genes are TRBV24-1 and TRBJ1-2; 8 bases fit TRBD1. The CDR3 is 15 amino acids. Per the germline V gene, CDR1 is KGHDR and CDR2 is SFDVKD. After removal of 2 bases from V and 7 bases from J, the junction contained 8 bases not matched to a gene. The CDR3 coding sequence is TGTGCCACCAGTGATTCCCGACAGGGGAGAGGTGGCTACACCTTC. This translates into CATSDSRQGRGGYTF.

V is TRBV14 and J is TRBJ2-1; 10 positions agree with TRBD1. This CDR3 contains 15 residues. The germline V gene encodes CDR1 SGHDN and CDR2 FVKESK. V lost 3 bases and J lost 9; bases outside the gene matches: 8. The DNA of the CDR3 is TGTGCCAGCAGCCAGGGGACAGGGGCAAGGGGTGAGCAGTTCTTC. Translated, it gives CASSQGTGARGEQFF.

The chain carries TRBV28 and TRBJ2-4; D is unresolved. Germline CDR1 reads MDHEN; CDR2 reads SYDVKM. V was pared by 3 bases and J by 0 bases, with 9 bases between. The CDR3 spans 15 residues. CDR3 nucleotide sequence: TGTGCCAGCAGTTTCACGCGTCCAGCCAAAAACATTCAGTACTTC. Protein product: CASSFTRPAKNIQYF.

The chain employs TRBV6-5 and TRBJ1-4; no firm D call. The V gene's germline CDR1 is MNHEY and CDR2 SVGAGI. V lost 6 bases, J lost 1 base, and 9 bases lay in between. The CDR3 is made up of 14 amino acids. The CDR3 DNA reads TGTGCCAGCAGATTACAGAGAACTAATGAAAAACTGTTTTTT. This gives the protein CASRLQRTNEKLFF.

The chain employs TRBV10-3 and TRBJ2-3, with TRBD1 matching 7 bases. CDR1 ENHRY and CDR2 SYGVKD come from the germline V gene. This CDR3 is built from 15 residues. Trimming took 6 bases from V and 4 from J; bases not matched to a gene: 10. The CDR3 spells CAIRGDRVRSDTQYF. The CDR3, as DNA: TGTGCCATCAGGGGCGACAGGGTTAGGTCAGATACGCAGTATTTT.

The gene calls are TRBV7-6 and TRBJ2-1, with a weak D call TRBD2 (5 bases). Germline CDR1 reads SGHVS; CDR2 reads FNYEAQ. V lost 5 bases to trimming and J lost 6 bases, with 23 bases between them. The CDR3 contains 17 residues. CDR3 sequence: CASSRLMGRPQGNEQFF. CDR3 in DNA: TGTGCCAGCAGCCGACTAATGGGCAGGCCTCAAGGCAATGAGCAGTTCTTC.

The rearrangement joins TRBV30 to TRBJ2-1, with 9 bases identical to TRBD2. This CDR3 comprises 15 residues. Per germline, CDR1 GTSNPN and CDR2 SVGIG (reference sequence). J gave up 10 bases and V 3 bases, and 13 bases lay outside the gene matches. The CDR3 spells CAWSAGTSPMREQFF. The CDR3 DNA sequence: TGTGCCTGGAGCGCAGGGACTAGCCCCATGCGGGAGCAGTTCTTC.

The V call is TRBV19, the J call TRBJ2-7, with 9 bases fitting TRBD1. Germline CDR1 and CDR2: LNHDA and SQIVND (reference sequence). J gave up 6 bases and V 2 bases, and 8 bases lay outside the gene matches. The CDR3 is 15 amino acids. CDR3 loop: CASSIYGTGSGEQYF. The CDR3 bases are TGTGCCAGTAGTATATATGGGACAGGGTCGGGCGAGCAGTACTTC.

The rearrangement joins TRBV5-1 to TRBJ1-4; 7 nucleotides agree with TRBD1. The CDR3 consists of 17 residues. Looked up from germline, CDR1 is SGHRS and CDR2 is YFSETQ. With 5 bases clipped from V and 0 bases from J, the junction kept 10 bases outside the gene matches. The CDR3 region is CASRSGTVISTNEKLFF. The CDR3 DNA is TGCGCCAGCAGATCCGGGACAGTAATTTCAACTAATGAAAAACTGTTTTTT. Combining the CDR3 with reference TRBV5-1 and TRBJ1-4 gives the whole variable domain KAGVTQTPRYLIKTRGQQVTLSCSPISGHRSVSWYQQTPGQGLQFLFEYFSETQRNKGNFPGRFSGRQFSNSRSEMNVSTLELGDSALYLCASRSGTVISTNEKLFFGSGTQLSVL.

This clone was seen just once. V usage is TRBV30 and J usage is TRBJ2-5; TRBD2 agrees at 14 bases. V shed 1 base, J shed 7 bases, and the junction held 17 bases outside the gene matches. The germline gives CDR1 GTSNPN, CDR2 SVGIG (reference sequence). The CDR3 is 19 amino acids. CDR3 sequence: CAWSGGPTSGRAGGGTQYF. The CDR3 coding sequence is TGTGCCTGGAGTGGGGGCCCGACTAGCGGGAGGGCCGGTGGGGGGACCCAGTACTTC. Variable domain in full (rest from reference TRBV30 and TRBJ2-5): SQTIHQWPATLVQPVGSPLSLECTVEGTSNPNLYWYRQAAGRGLQLLFYSVGIGQISSEVPQNLSASRPQDRQFILSSKKLLLSDSGFYLCAWSGGPTSGRAGGGTQYFGPGTRLLVL.